The clone carrying this T cell receptor beta chain has a single count. Its cognate antigen is unknown. The CDR3 covers 16 residues. Germline V gives CDR1 SGHVS, CDR2 FNYEAQ. Trimming left V 5 bases short and J 2 bases short, with 18 bases between. These data originate in a study of cytomegalovirus exposure and HLA in healthy donors. Study as a whole: Sequencing of 150 million to 200 million T cells in an earlier analysis found 95 million to 120 million unique TCR beta sequences.

PCR amplification relied on 60 Vbeta primers (plus 13 Jbeta primers). Method: immunoSEQ multiplex PCR; TCRdb's copy keeps in-frame clones and lacks some. The sample records roughly 200,000 clones, roughly 83% being singletons. The study's findings and limits: Cytomegalovirus association was assigned to around 150 TCR beta chains.

V and J are TRBV7-6 and TRBJ1-1; D may be TRBD1 (5 bases). This receptor was taken from a boy younger than 10 in good health and CMV-seronegative. Sequenced sample: PBMCs. CDR3 in amino acids: CASSPGSAGLNTEAFF. The CDR3 DNA follows: TGTGCCAGCAGCCCAGGGTCCGCTGGTCTTAACACTGAAGCTTTCTTT.